The 3 T cell receptor beta chains presented below share a single source sample, sequenced in a study of T-cell reconstitution after alpha-beta-depleted transplantation in children. Preparing the TCRbeta library involved the use of unique molecular identifiers. A single record per CDR3 protein comes from TCRdb applying MiXCR to the PCR reads. Here the sample spans 500,000 to 600,000 distinct CDR3 sequences, 30% to 35% being singletons. The sequences come from PBMCs from the stem cell graft donor, collected from the stem cell graft. Receptor source: a human donor who donated a stem cell graft to a child with aplastic anemia.

The V call is TRBV7-2, the J call TRBJ2-1; D may be TRBD2 (6 bases). The CDR3 consists of 16 residues. Germline-derived CDR1 and CDR2 are SGHTA and FQGNSA. V lost 5 bases and J lost 0, with 14 bases in between. The CDR3 DNA sequence: TGTGCCAGCAGCCTAGTACACGGGAGCTCCTACAATGAGCAGTTCTTC. Amino acids: CASSLVHGSSYNEQFF.

This clonotype was seen a few times. The chain carries TRBV11-1 and TRBJ1-3, with D unclear. The CDR3 is made up of 17 amino acids. V gave up 5 bases and J gave up 0 bases, with 17 bases separating them. CDR1 is SGHAT and CDR2 is FQDESV in the germline V gene (reference sequence). This CDR3 reads CASSPQGTQFSGNTIYF. CDR3 DNA: TGTGCCAGCAGCCCACAAGGTACACAGTTCTCTGGAAACACCATATATTTT.

This clonotype was detected a few times. The chain recombines TRBV27 with TRBJ1-5, with D hard to call. V shed 2 bases and J shed 9 bases, with 14 bases lying between them. The CDR3 has 14 amino acids. CDR1 and CDR2 (germline): MNHEY, SMNVEV (reference sequence). The CDR3 protein is CASSLIARRGPQHF. Written as DNA, the CDR3 is TGTGCCAGCAGTTTAATAGCCCGGCGGGGGCCCCAGCATTTT.